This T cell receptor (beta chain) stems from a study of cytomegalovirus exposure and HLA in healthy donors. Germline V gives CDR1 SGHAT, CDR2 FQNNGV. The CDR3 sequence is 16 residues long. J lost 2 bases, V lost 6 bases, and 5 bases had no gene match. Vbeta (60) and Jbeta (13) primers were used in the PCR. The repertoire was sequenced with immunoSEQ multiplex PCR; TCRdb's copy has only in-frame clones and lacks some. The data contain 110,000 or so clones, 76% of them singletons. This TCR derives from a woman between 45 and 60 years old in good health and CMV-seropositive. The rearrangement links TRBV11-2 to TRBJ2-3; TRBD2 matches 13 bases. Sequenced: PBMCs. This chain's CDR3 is CASSSGTSGTTDTQYF. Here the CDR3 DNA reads TGTGCCAGCAGTTCCGGGACTAGCGGGACCACAGATACGCAGTATTTT.